Each of the 15 T cell receptor beta chains below was sequenced from the same sample in a study of regulatory T cells in long-lasting Graves disease. With iRepertoire HTBI primers and Arm-PCR of CDR3 regions, TCR beta libraries were built. Each CDR3 protein gets one entry after TCRdb re-called the multiplex PCR reads with MiXCR. The sample lists about 540,000 distinct CDR3 sequences; around an eighth were seen once. Time point in this sample: newly diagnosed GD, antithyroid drugs for less than 3 months. RNA from PBMCs was the source of the TCR library. The sample was also reused in another study, on T cells in Graves' hyperthyroidism and ophthalmopathy.

The sequences come from peripheral blood mononuclear cells (PBMCs), collected at new diagnosis, from a patient treated with antithyroid drugs. The receptors stem from a man aged 25-45 years with Graves disease.

This clonotype was observed at least ten times. The CDR3 DNA reads TGTGCCTGGAGCCCCGGGACTAGCGGATACAATGAGCAGTTCTTC. This sequence encodes CAWSPGTSGYNEQFF. The gene calls are TRBV30 and TRBJ2-1; 11 bases match TRBD2. CDR1 GTSNPN and CDR2 SVGIG come from the germline V gene (reference sequence). The CDR3 runs 15 residues. The V segment lost 3 bases and the J segment 4 bases; nucleotides outside the gene matches: 5.

The gene calls are TRBV10-2 and TRBJ2-7, with 7 nucleotides matching TRBD1. After removal of 3 bases from V and 3 bases from J, the junction contained 5 bases not matched to a gene. This CDR3 spans 14 amino acids. Germline V gene data show CDR1 as WSHSY and CDR2 as SAAADI. The CDR3 coding sequence is TGCGCCAGCAGTGAAGGGGGCTCTATCTACGAGCAGTACTTC. Translated: CASSEGGSIYEQYF.

This clonotype came up a few times. The rearrangement joins TRBV9 to TRBJ2-3; a weak D match, TRBD2 (5 bases). With 1 base removed from V and 5 bases from J, the gap between germline ends came to 14 bases. The length of the CDR3 is 15 residues. From germline, CDR1 is SGDLS and CDR2 YYNGEE. CDR3 DNA: TGTGCCAGCAGCGTAACCGGGATGGCGCTAGATACGCAGTATTTT. This translates into CASSVTGMALDTQYF.

The chain recombines TRBV5-6 with TRBJ2-4, with D unresolved. Germline CDR1 is SGHDT and CDR2 is YYEEEE. Trimming cost V 4 bases and J 0 bases, with 14 bases left between them. The CDR3 covers 16 residues. CDR3: CASSLDTTLAKNIQYF. The CDR3 DNA is TGTGCCAGCAGCCTTGACACGACCTTAGCCAAAAACATTCAGTACTTC.

This clonotype has a handful of counts. This clone may be a read error of a much larger clone one base away. V usage is TRBV29-1 and J usage is TRBJ1-4; 10 nucleotides align to TRBD1. Germline-derived CDR1 and CDR2 are SQVTM and ANQGSEA. This CDR3 has 13 amino acids. The CDR3 DNA sequence: TGCAGCGTGACAGGGGGCGAAGATGAAAGACTGTTTTTT. It encodes CSVTGGEDERLFF.

This clonotype was recorded a few times. This sequence joins TRBV19 and TRBJ2-6; D not resolved. V was pared by 4 bases and J by 2 bases, with 9 bases between. The CDR3 length is 15 residues. CDR1 and CDR2 from the germline V gene are LNHDA and SQIVND (reference sequence). The CDR3 sequence: CASSTQVAGANVLTF. CDR3 sequence (DNA): TGTGCCAGTAGTACCCAGGTGGCTGGGGCCAACGTCCTGACTTTC. Together with reference TRBV19 and TRBJ2-6, the CDR3 gives the full variable domain: DGGITQSPKYLFRKEGQNVTLSCEQNLNHDAMYWYRQDPGQGLRLIYYSQIVNDFQKGDIAEGYSVSREKKESFPLTVTSAQKNPTAFYLCASSTQVAGANVLTFGAGSRLTVL.

The chain has TRBV30 and TRBJ2-7; the match to TRBD1 covers 7 bases. Germline V lookup: CDR1 GTSNPN, CDR2 SVGIG (reference sequence). V shed 3 bases, J shed 5 bases, and the junction held 10 bases outside the gene matches. The CDR3 spans 14 residues. CDR3 in amino acids: CAWRRQGRLDEQYF. CDR3 nucleotide sequence: TGTGCCTGGAGGAGACAGGGCAGGCTCGACGAGCAGTACTTC.

This clonotype was counted only a few times. V is TRBV20-1 and J is TRBJ2-7; D perhaps matches TRBD1 (5 bases). The CDR3 is 15 residues long. V lost 2 bases, J lost 0 bases, and 14 bases lay in between. Germline V gene data show CDR1 as DFQATT and CDR2 as SNEGSKA (reference sequence). The CDR3 sequence is CSARSWGLSSYEQYF. DNA of the CDR3: TGCAGTGCTAGATCCTGGGGCTTGAGCTCCTACGAGCAGTACTTC.

This clonotype turned up a few times. The chain uses TRBV20-1 and TRBJ2-3; perhaps TRBD2 as D (5 bases). Germline loops: CDR1 DFQATT, CDR2 SNEGSKA (reference sequence). V gave up 3 bases and J gave up 5 bases, with 6 bases separating them. CDR3 length equals 11 residues. CDR3 amino acids: CSASEGDTQYF. The CDR3 DNA sequence: TGCAGTGCTAGCGAGGGAGATACGCAGTATTTT.

A word on this clonotype: The junction does not match germline at one end; this may be a read error. The chain is built from TRBV24-1 and TRBJ2-1; D unclear. The CDR3 is made up of 13 amino acids. CDR1 KGHDR and CDR2 SFDVKD come from the germline V gene. CDR3 bases: TGTGCCATCAGTGGCAGCTCCTACAATGAGCAGTTCTTC. Protein: CAISGSSYNEQFF.

Concerning this clonotype: A far larger clone is one nucleotide away, so this likely arose from a read error. Given the absence of the conserved phenylalanine or tryptophan at the CDR3 end, a read error is likely. The rearrangement joins TRBV6-2 or TRBV6-3 to TRBJ1-4; D unresolved. Trimming cost V 6 bases and J 6 bases, with 20 bases left between them. The CDR3 length is 16 residues. Germline values: CDR1 MNHEY, CDR2 SVGEGT. In nucleotides, the CDR3 is TGTGCCAGCAGATCCTTTCCCGGCGCAGTCCATGAAAAACTGTTTTCT. It translates to CASRSFPGAVHEKLFS.

This clonotype was found many times. V gene TRBV5-1 combines with J gene TRBJ2-5; 10 nucleotides match TRBD2. The J call is in doubt because the DNA end fits TRBJ2-1 better. This CDR3 contains 19 residues. Germline assignment: CDR1 SGHRS and CDR2 YFSETQ. CDR3 DNA sequence: TGCGCCAGCAGCTTGACCGGTGCTAGCGGGAGAGCCTCCCCCAATGAGCAGTTCTTC. Its protein is CASSLTGASGRASPNEQFF.

This clonotype was observed many times. The chain recombines TRBV6-5 with TRBJ1-1; D call uncertain. The V end lost 2 bases, the J end lost 7 bases, and 5 bases lay between the germline ends. The CDR3 is 11 residues long. The germline V gene has CDR1 MNHEY and CDR2 SVGAGI. CDR3 nucleotide sequence: TGTGCCAGCAGTTACAGGGATGAAGCTTTCTTT. Translating it yields CASSYRDEAFF.

This clonotype was seen more than once but under ten times. The chain combines TRBV11-1 with TRBJ2-7; D is possibly TRBD1 (5 bases). CDR3 length: 17 residues. Germline CDR1 SGHAT, CDR2 FQDESV (reference sequence). The V end was cut by 5 bases, the J end by 0 bases, with 20 bases between. CDR3: CASSLNPSGFSSYEQYF. CDR3 DNA sequence: TGTGCCAGCAGCCTAAACCCGTCAGGGTTCTCCTCCTACGAGCAGTACTTC.

This clonotype was seen a few times. The chain has TRBV20-1 and TRBJ1-6; 8 positions agree with TRBD1. The length of the CDR3 is 14 residues. V lost 2 bases to trimming and J lost 7 bases; unmatched junction nucleotides: 4. The germline V gene has CDR1 DFQATT and CDR2 SNEGSKA (reference sequence). The CDR3 loop reads CSARYRQGNSPLHF. CDR3 bases: TGCAGTGCTAGATACCGACAGGGGAATTCACCCCTCCACTTT.